The present TCR beta chain was sequenced within a study of blood T cell repertoires in COVID-19. About the research overall: Samples of COVID-19 (acute and convalescent) were obtained from the United States, Italy and Spain. PBMCs, B-cell-depleted T cells, or T cells provided the cDNA or gDNA that made up the material.

In the study's own analysis: Amplification of reference gene primers was used by the study to estimate nucleated cell counts. Produced via immunoSEQ multiplex PCR; TCRdb's table is partial and in-frame only. V and J calls plus clone size are reproduced from that table; the DNA served to infer D and trimming. The table lists roughly 100,000 clones, about 89% of them singletons. Trimming stripped 0 bases from V and 6 bases from J, with 5 bases between. CDR1 is DFQATT and CDR2 is SNEGSKA in the germline V gene (reference sequence). This CDR3 contains 11 residues. The specimen was peripheral blood. The rearrangement joins TRBV20-1 to TRBJ1-1; D gene unclear. This TCR was recovered from a man over 45 with acute or convalescent COVID-19. As DNA, the CDR3 is TGCAGTGCTAGAGATCAGGCTGAAGCTTTCTTT. It encodes CSARDQAEAFF.